Below, one T cell receptor beta chain is given with its context. Its antigen remains unidentified. Trimming shortened V by 2 bases and J by 4 bases, and 12 bases separated the two germline ends. CDR3 length: 15 residues. Germline assignment: CDR1 MNHNS and CDR2 SASEGT. Healthy Caucasians, and only they, were the donors. These data belong to a study of identical twins. General study points: Fewer insertions were carried by abundant cord blood beta clonotypes, but none was seen in memory repertoires. Models underestimated how often monozygotic twins shared out-of-frame TCR alpha.

It was template switching that added a universal primer site, and there were unique molecular identifiers on the cDNA. MiXCR was run by TCRdb on the 5' RACE reads, yielding one entry per CDR3 protein. The table records around 650,000 distinct CDR3 sequences, just over 7% of them present only once. This sample was also put to use in a study of yellow fever vaccine responses in identical twins.

The receptor was derived from a woman younger than 35 in good health. The V and J genes are TRBV6-1 and TRBJ2-1, with D unresolved. Sequencing was done on a sample of PBMCs. The CDR3 DNA reads TGTGCCAGCAGTGAATTCGGGCAGCAATACAATGAGCAGTTCTTC. Its protein product is CASSEFGQQYNEQFF.